This T cell receptor beta chain was found in a study of blood T cell repertoires in COVID-19. Study background: PBMCs, B-cell-depleted T cells, or T cells were the source of the cDNA or gDNA that made up the material.

As originally analysed: Using reference gene primer amplification, nucleated cell counts were estimated. Profiling relied on immunoSEQ multiplex PCR, and the TCRdb table lists in-frame clones only, not all of them. The DNA was the basis for D and trimming; V, J and clone size are from that table. The sample holds 200,000 to 250,000 clones, about 83% seen once. Participants' own reports of clinical history determined their cohort assignment. A case of COVID-19 had been met by exposed participants within 2 weeks before study entry. This sequence was found in a woman aged 50 to 60 who had been exposed to COVID-19. Sequenced sample: PBMCs or T cells enriched from blood (not recorded which).

The CDR3 region has the DNA TGTGCCAGCAGCTTGACTTCGGCAACTAATGAAAAACTGTTTTTT. It is translated as CASSLTSATNEKLFF. The chain carries TRBV7-9 and TRBJ1-4; no reliable D call. The V gene lost 3 bases and the J gene lost 0 bases, with 8 bases spanning the gap. The germline gives CDR1 SEHNR, CDR2 FQNEAQ (reference sequence). The CDR3 consists of 15 residues.